These 25 T cell receptor beta chains share one sample of origin, sequenced in a study of cytomegalovirus exposure and HLA in healthy donors (dated by TCRdb to the late 2010s). The library relied on the immunoSEQ multiplex PCR assay. TCRdb mirrors the immuneACCESS table, restricted to in-frame sequences. Some clones are absent from its copies; in checked studies, under half trace to an unresolved V gene, and the reason for the others is unknown. This sample has about 330,000 clones in its table, and 75% to 90% of those were observed once. Roughly 1.2% of the sample goes to the ten largest clones. The sequencing sample was made of PBMCs. The receptors stem from a woman in her 30s in good health and CMV-seropositive.

The chain joins TRBV4-3 to TRBJ1-5; 9 nucleotides agree with TRBD1. Germline loops: CDR1 LGHNA, CDR2 YSLEER. This CDR3 region has 18 residues. Trimming took 0 bases from V and 6 from J; bases not matched to a gene: 12. The CDR3: CASSQDRRTGDGGQPQHF. CDR3 bases: TGCGCCAGCAGCCAAGATCGGAGGACAGGGGACGGGGGTCAGCCCCAGCATTTT.

CDR3 sequence (DNA): TGTGCCAGCAGTTTAACCGTGGGCACTGAAGCTTTCTTT. Its protein is CASSLTVGTEAFF. The chain carries TRBV27 and TRBJ1-1, with D uncertain. Germline CDR1 and CDR2: MNHEY and SMNVEV (reference sequence). V was cut by 2 bases and J by 4 bases, with 8 bases left in between. The CDR3 has 13 amino acids.

Only a few counts were recorded for this clone. The chain combines TRBV28 with TRBJ1-2; no firm D call. The V gene lost 2 bases and the J gene lost 4 bases, with 5 bases spanning the gap. Per the germline V gene, CDR1 is MDHEN and CDR2 is SYDVKM. CDR3 length: 12 amino acids. CDR3: CASSLASYGYTF. For the CDR3, the DNA is TGTGCCAGCAGTTTAGCCAGCTATGGCTACACCTTC.

This chain uses TRBV13 with TRBJ2-1; 9 bases are a match to TRBD2. The CDR3 length is 16 residues. Losses at the gene ends were 1 base for V and 6 bases for J; bases not matched to a gene: 7. CDR1 is PRHDT, CDR2 FYEKMQ, per germline (reference sequence). CDR3 in DNA: TGTGCCAGCAGCTTAGAGGGGACTAGCACACGCAATGAGCAGTTCTTC. Translated, it gives CASSLEGTSTRNEQFF.

This clone has just a few counts. The CDR3 reads CASSSTLGGHNSPLHF. The CDR3 DNA is TGTGCCAGCAGCTCAACTCTTGGAGGTCATAATTCACCCCTCCACTTT. The chain joins TRBV7-9 to TRBJ1-6; D unresolved. The V gene's germline CDR1 is SEHNR and CDR2 FQNEAQ (reference sequence). The CDR3 runs to 16 residues. The V and J ends lost 4 bases and 5 bases respectively, with 15 bases between them.

The CDR3 region has the DNA TGCAGCGTTGAATATCCCAGGATACCCTACGAGCAGTACTTC. It is translated as CSVEYPRIPYEQYF. The V call is TRBV29-1, the J call TRBJ2-7; D gene uncertain. CDR3 size: 14 residues. Germline V lookup: CDR1 SQVTM, CDR2 ANQGSEA. Trimming stripped 2 bases from V and 2 bases from J, with 13 bases between.

J is TRBJ1-2 and V is TRBV29-1; TRBD1 matches 8 bases. The germline V gene has CDR1 SQVTM and CDR2 ANQGSEA. This CDR3 is built from 18 residues. Trimming removed 2 bases from V and 2 bases from J; junction bases left unmatched: 16. The CDR3 region has the DNA TGCAGCGTTGAATGGAAGGACAGGGTCCTCCAGCGCAACTATGGCTACACCTTC. Its translation is CSVEWKDRVLQRNYGYTF.

J is TRBJ2-7 and V is TRBV19, with a tentative D call TRBD1 (6 bases). Germline V gives CDR1 LNHDA, CDR2 SQIVND (reference sequence). The germline V and J ends were trimmed by 3 bases and 2 bases, with 14 bases remaining between them. This CDR3 spans 15 amino acids. CDR3 nucleotides: TGTGCCAGTAGTATTGGCAGGGGATTAACCTACGAGCAGTACTTC. Translation gives CASSIGRGLTYEQYF.

The rearrangement links TRBV29-1 to TRBJ2-1; 8 nucleotides match TRBD1. V gave up 4 bases and J gave up 5 bases; unmatched junction bases: 4. The germline CDR1 and CDR2 sequences are SQVTM and ANQGSEA. This CDR3 spans 13 amino acids. In nucleotides, the CDR3 is TGCAGCGTTGGTCAGGGGGCCCACAATGAGCAGTTCTTC. Its translation is CSVGQGAHNEQFF.

Only a few counts were recorded for this clone. Within the sample, other DNA sequences also encode this same CDR3. The chain joins TRBV7-6 to TRBJ2-7; 9 bases are a match to TRBD1. Germline assignment: CDR1 SGHVS and CDR2 FNYEAQ. V was clipped by 4 bases and J by 2 bases; unmatched bases: 3. The CDR3 totals 14 residues. CDR3 protein: CASSSGTGTYEQYF. Here the CDR3 DNA reads TGTGCCAGCAGCTCCGGGACAGGGACCTACGAGCAGTACTTC.

The chain recombines TRBV18 with TRBJ1-6; 8 bases map to TRBD1. Germline-derived CDR1 and CDR2 are KGHSH and LQKENI. The CDR3 runs to 15 residues. J was trimmed by 9 bases and V by 3 bases; bases with no gene match: 7. The CDR3 reads CASSPDRDLGSPLHF. In nucleotides, the CDR3 is TGTGCCAGCTCACCGGACAGGGACTTGGGTTCACCCCTCCACTTT.

The V gene is TRBV28, the J gene TRBJ1-6; D perhaps matches TRBD1 (5 bases). This CDR3 is built from 16 residues. V was shortened by 8 bases and J by 5 bases, with 19 bases between the two germline ends. Germline CDR1 and CDR2: MDHEN and SYDVKM. CDR3 residues: CASFLGGSPNNSPLHF. In nucleotides, the CDR3 is TGTGCCAGCTTCTTGGGGGGGTCCCCTAATAATTCACCCCTCCACTTT.

The V gene is TRBV9, the J gene TRBJ1-3; D remains ambiguous. The germline V gene encodes CDR1 SGDLS and CDR2 YYNGEE. The CDR3 spans 14 residues. The ends were cut back, 4 bases at V and 3 bases at J, with 11 bases in the middle. The CDR3 DNA follows: TGTGCCAGCAGCCCGGTAAATGTTGGAAACACCATATATTTT. This encodes CASSPVNVGNTIYF. Using reference TRBV9 and TRBJ1-3 for the parts outside the CDR3, the full variable domain is DSGVTQTPKHLITATGQRVTLRCSPRSGDLSVYWYQQSLDQGLQFLIQYYNGEERAKGNILERFSAQQFPDLHSELNLSSLELGDSALYFCASSPVNVGNTIYFGEGSWLTVV.

The rearrangement links TRBV7-6 to TRBJ1-2, with D hard to call. V was cut by 1 base and J by 2 bases, with 8 bases left in between. This CDR3 spans 14 amino acids. From germline, CDR1 is SGHVS and CDR2 FNYEAQ. This chain's CDR3 is CASSLDEGNYGYTF. The CDR3 DNA sequence: TGTGCCAGCAGCTTAGATGAGGGAAACTATGGCTACACCTTC.

The chain couples TRBV9 to TRBJ2-1; weak D call: TRBD2 (7 bases). V was pared by 4 bases and J by 9 bases, with 11 bases between. The germline V gene encodes CDR1 SGDLS and CDR2 YYNGEE. This CDR3 is 12 amino acids long. The CDR3 sequence is CASSPGGREQFF. For the CDR3, the DNA is TGTGCCAGCAGCCCCGGGGGGCGTGAGCAGTTCTTC.

The V and J genes are TRBV28 and TRBJ2-2; TRBD1 agrees at 7 bases. The CDR3 runs to 14 residues. In germline, CDR1 is MDHEN, CDR2 SYDVKM. Losses at the gene ends were 7 bases for V and 3 bases for J; bases not matched to a gene: 5. CDR3 DNA: TGTGCCAGCAAAGGGACAGATCACACCGGGGAGCTGTTTTTT. Its protein is CASKGTDHTGELFF.

This clone was counted once. The chain recombines TRBV29-1 with TRBJ1-3; D is unresolved. The CDR3 spans 11 residues. The ends were cut back, 6 bases at V and 7 bases at J, with 10 bases in the middle. Germline assignment: CDR1 SQVTM and CDR2 ANQGSEA. The CDR3 bases are TGCAGCGTCGCCCAATCGAACACCATATATTTT. It is translated as CSVAQSNTIYF.

The chain uses TRBV5-1 and TRBJ1-3; weak D call: TRBD1 (5 bases). V was cut by 4 bases and J by 3 bases, with 14 bases left in between. Germline CDR1 and CDR2: SGHRS and YFSETQ. The CDR3 contains 15 residues. The CDR3 region is CASSVGWGFGNTIYF. The CDR3 DNA sequence: TGCGCCAGCAGCGTCGGCTGGGGCTTTGGAAACACCATATATTTT.

The rearrangement links TRBV6-5 to TRBJ1-1; no reliable D call. The CDR3 is made up of 15 amino acids. Trimming removed 2 bases at V and 0 bases at J, with 10 bases between. In germline, CDR1 is MNHEY, CDR2 SVGAGI. CDR3 bases: TGTGCCAGCAGTTACGGGAATGGTGTGAACACTGAAGCTTTCTTT. Translation gives CASSYGNGVNTEAFF.

In its sample, this clone was seen once. This chain connects TRBV28 to TRBJ2-2; D is undetermined. The ends were cut back, 2 bases at V and 7 bases at J, with 5 bases in the middle. This CDR3 contains 12 residues. Germline CDR1 reads MDHEN; CDR2 reads SYDVKM. The CDR3 loop reads CASSLIGGELFF. DNA for the CDR3: TGTGCCAGCAGTTTAATTGGCGGGGAGCTGTTTTTT.

The J gene is TRBJ2-7, the V gene TRBV4-1, with D perhaps TRBD2 (6 bases). Germline loops: CDR1 MGHRA, CDR2 YSYEKL. This CDR3 has 17 amino acids. The V end lost 4 bases, the J end lost 4 bases, and 23 bases lay between the germline ends. The CDR3 DNA follows: TGCGCCAGCAGCCCGTCCCTTCTAGCGAGCTACCGATACGAGCAGTACTTC. It yields the protein CASSPSLLASYRYEQYF.

This clone has more than one count but fewer than ten. V gene TRBV27 combines with J gene TRBJ1-5; no clear D gene. V dropped 8 bases and J dropped 0 bases, with 11 bases sitting between them. Germline lookup yields CDR1 MNHEY and CDR2 SMNVEV (reference sequence). The CDR3 length is 14 residues. In DNA, the CDR3 is TGTGCCAGCGCCGACGGGAGTAGCAATCAGCCCCAGCATTTT. As protein: CASADGSSNQPQHF.

This clone was seen more than once but under ten times. The V gene is TRBV4-2, the J gene TRBJ2-2; unclear D gene. Germline V gene data show CDR1 as LGHNA and CDR2 as YNFKEQ. The CDR3 runs to 12 residues. The germline V and J ends were trimmed by 3 bases and 6 bases, with 5 bases remaining between them. CDR3 residues: CASSQGSGELFF. As DNA, the CDR3 is TGTGCCAGCAGCCAGGGATCCGGGGAGCTGTTTTTT.

The chain links TRBV19 to TRBJ2-1; 8 nucleotides line up with TRBD1. CDR1 and CDR2 (germline): LNHDA, SQIVND (reference sequence). This CDR3 has 14 residues. The V gene end was trimmed by 8 bases and the J gene end by 5 bases; junction bases not matched to a gene: 8. The CDR3 loop reads CASRTGTGHNEQFF. For the CDR3, the DNA is TGTGCCAGTCGCACCGGGACAGGACACAATGAGCAGTTCTTC. Based on the CDR3 plus reference TRBV19 and TRBJ2-1, the full variable domain is DGGITQSPKYLFRKEGQNVTLSCEQNLNHDAMYWYRQDPGQGLRLIYYSQIVNDFQKGDIAEGYSVSREKKESFPLTVTSAQKNPTAFYLCASRTGTGHNEQFFGPGTRLTVL.

The chain carries TRBV4-2 and TRBJ2-1; TRBD1 is a possible D gene (6 bases). The CDR3 covers 14 residues. Trimming pared 5 bases from V and 6 bases from J, leaving 14 bases between. In germline, CDR1 is LGHNA, CDR2 YNFKEQ. The CDR3 coding sequence is TGTGCCAGCAGCATCCCCTTAGGGGGCAATGAGCAGTTCTTC. Protein product: CASSIPLGGNEQFF.